This passage covers 29 T cell receptor beta chains from one sample sequenced in a study of vaccination effects on CD4 cells after COVID-19. The repertoire was sequenced with immunoSEQ multiplex PCR; TCRdb's copy has only in-frame clones and lacks some. The profile shows tens of thousands of clones, around two thirds of them singletons. These TCRs' antigens remain unknown. Pools of viral peptides were used by the ViraFEST assay to expand antigen-specific CD4+ T cells ahead of sequencing. After roughly 11 days in culture, the CD4+ T cells were isolated. The individual was infected with SARS-CoV-2 between March and December 2020, as confirmed by PCR. This specimen consisted of CD4+ T cells from PBMCs cultured with a peptide pool, obtained before COVID-19 vaccination. These receptors were taken from a human donor who had a prior SARS-CoV-2 infection.

This chain joins TRBV2 and TRBJ1-1, with D unclear. The ends were cut back, 8 bases at V and 8 bases at J, with 15 bases in the middle. Germline-derived CDR1 and CDR2 are SNHLY and FYNNEI. The CDR3 loop spans 12 amino acids. CDR3 in amino acids: CASRPVGIEAFF. CDR3 coding DNA: TGTGCCAGCCGTCCAGTCGGAATCGAAGCTTTCTTT.

This clone was seen only a few times. This rearrangement joins TRBV5-5 to TRBJ1-5, with 7 bases matching TRBD1. Germline V gene lookup returns CDR1 SGHKS and CDR2 YYEKEE (reference sequence). With 2 bases clipped from V and 6 bases from J, the junction kept 5 bases outside the gene matches. This CDR3 comprises 14 residues. CDR3 protein: CASSFDREVQPQHF. CDR3 nucleotides: TGTGCCAGCAGCTTCGACAGGGAGGTTCAGCCCCAGCATTTT.

The chain uses TRBV5-1 and TRBJ1-3; D not resolved. There are 16 residues in the CDR3. Germline V gene lookup returns CDR1 SGHRS and CDR2 YFSETQ. V was cut by 4 bases and J by 2 bases, with 16 bases left in between. The CDR3 protein is CASSVAYQTAGNTIYF. The DNA of the CDR3 is TGCGCCAGCAGCGTCGCGTATCAGACGGCTGGAAACACCATATATTTT.

This chain links TRBV19 with TRBJ1-2, with TRBD1 identical over 8 bases. J was trimmed by 2 bases and V by 6 bases; bases with no gene match: 5. CDR1 and CDR2 (germline): LNHDA, SQIVND (reference sequence). This CDR3 spans 14 amino acids. The CDR3 region has the DNA TGTGCCAGTAGAGGACAGGGACGCAACTATGGCTACACCTTC. Protein product: CASRGQGRNYGYTF.

This clone appeared a few times. This chain joins TRBV29-1 and TRBJ2-7, with D tentatively TRBD2 (6 bases). The germline V gene has CDR1 SQVTM and CDR2 ANQGSEA. CDR3 length: 13 residues. The V and J ends lost 1 base and 4 bases respectively, with 11 bases between them. The CDR3 bases are TGCAGCGTTGAAGGGGATGGGACTTACGAGCAGTACTTC. As protein: CSVEGDGTYEQYF.

The chain is built from TRBV2 and TRBJ1-1, with D possibly being TRBD1 (6 bases). The CDR3 loop spans 16 amino acids. Trimming removed 2 bases at V and 3 bases at J, with 16 bases between. CDR1 is SNHLY, CDR2 FYNNEI, per germline. The CDR3, as DNA: TGTGCCAGCAGTGAAACAAGAGGGGGGAGATACACTGAAGCTTTCTTT. This translates into CASSETRGGRYTEAFF.

The V gene is TRBV7-2, the J gene TRBJ2-2, with TRBD2 matching over 15 bases. CDR1 SGHTA and CDR2 FQGNSA come from the germline V gene. CDR3 length: 18 amino acids. The V and J ends lost 5 bases and 2 bases, in that order; junction bases with no gene match: 6. The CDR3 spells CASSRKGLAGGNTGELFF. CDR3 DNA: TGTGCCAGCAGCAGAAAGGGACTAGCGGGAGGAAACACCGGGGAGCTGTTTTTT.

The rearrangement uses TRBV5-4 and TRBJ2-1; 9 nucleotides line up with TRBD1. There are 15 residues in the CDR3. V gave up 0 bases and J gave up 10 bases; unmatched junction bases: 8. Germline CDR1 and CDR2: SGHNT and YYREEE (reference sequence). The CDR3 region is CASSLDGTGFQEQFF. CDR3 nucleotides: TGTGCCAGCAGCTTGGACGGGACAGGGTTTCAGGAGCAGTTCTTC.

The J gene is TRBJ2-1, the V gene TRBV19, with TRBD2 as a possible D gene (5 bases). The V end was cut by 5 bases, the J end by 6 bases, with 23 bases between. The CDR3 is 17 residues long. Germline lookup yields CDR1 LNHDA and CDR2 SQIVND (reference sequence). CDR3 loop: CASSSARASLTSNEQFF. CDR3 DNA sequence: TGTGCCAGTAGTTCCGCGAGGGCGTCTTTGACGTCCAATGAGCAGTTCTTC.

This rearrangement joins TRBV19 to TRBJ2-4, with D tentatively TRBD2 (6 bases). CDR1 is LNHDA, CDR2 SQIVND, per germline (reference sequence). Between the trimmed V and J ends, which lost 5 bases and 0 bases, there was a span of 20 bases. The CDR3 is made up of 18 amino acids. The CDR3 region has the DNA TGTGCCAGTAGTTTAGGAGGGACCGACCCCGTAGCCAAAAACATTCAGTACTTC. Protein product: CASSLGGTDPVAKNIQYF.

The chain has TRBV2 and TRBJ1-4; 10 bases are a match to TRBD1. The CDR3 runs to 14 residues. J was trimmed by 7 bases and V by 5 bases; bases with no gene match: 4. Germline CDR1 SNHLY, CDR2 FYNNEI. The CDR3 DNA follows: TGTGCCAGCAGTCGGGACAGGGGTCGTGAAAAACTGTTTTTT. Residues: CASSRDRGREKLFF.

J is TRBJ1-2 and V is TRBV5-6; 8 nucleotides agree with TRBD1. The CDR3 runs 13 residues. J gave up 6 bases and V 4 bases, and 5 bases lay outside the gene matches. Germline CDR1 reads SGHDT; CDR2 reads YYEEEE. CDR3 in DNA: TGTGCCAGCAGCCGACAGGGGCGAGATGGCTACACCTTC. Its translation is CASSRQGRDGYTF.

This sequence joins TRBV5-8 and TRBJ1-5; perhaps TRBD1 as D (5 bases). The length of the CDR3 is 14 residues. V shed 1 base and J shed 4 bases, with 9 bases lying between them. Germline V gene lookup returns CDR1 SGHTS and CDR2 YDEGEE. The CDR3 region is CASSLIQGNQPQHF. The CDR3 coding sequence is TGTGCCAGCAGCTTGATCCAGGGTAATCAGCCCCAGCATTTT.

This clone was seen a few times. The rearrangement joins TRBV29-1 to TRBJ2-7; D is unclear. Deletions cut 4 bases from V and 1 base from J, with 5 bases between. The V gene's germline CDR1 is SQVTM and CDR2 ANQGSEA. This CDR3 contains 11 residues. The CDR3 protein is CSVAESYEQYF. CDR3 in DNA: TGCAGCGTTGCTGAGTCCTACGAGCAGTACTTC.

The V gene is TRBV10-2, the J gene TRBJ2-1, with a tentative D call TRBD1 (5 bases). V shed 1 base and J shed 2 bases, with 12 bases lying between them. The germline V gene encodes CDR1 WSHSY and CDR2 SAAADI. The CDR3 is made up of 16 amino acids. CDR3 sequence: CASSEFRQIPYNEQFF. CDR3 nucleotide sequence: TGCGCCAGCAGTGAGTTCCGACAGATACCCTACAATGAGCAGTTCTTC.

The genes are TRBV3-1 (or the pseudogene TRBV3-2) and TRBJ2-1; possible D gene TRBD2, 6 bases. Trimming pared 4 bases from V and 12 bases from J, leaving 13 bases between. Germline lookup yields CDR1 LGHDT and CDR2 YNNKEL (reference sequence). The CDR3 is 12 residues long. DNA of the CDR3: TGTGCCAGCAGCCGATCGGCGGGGTCGCAGTTCTTC. Amino acid sequence: CASSRSAGSQFF.

The V gene is TRBV2, the J gene TRBJ1-5; D unresolved. V lost 8 bases, J lost 0 bases, and 8 bases lay in between. The germline CDR1 and CDR2 sequences are SNHLY and FYNNEI. The CDR3 contains 13 residues. The CDR3 loop reads CASGIYSNQPQHF. In DNA, the CDR3 is TGTGCCAGCGGTATTTATAGCAATCAGCCCCAGCATTTT.

For the CDR3, the DNA is TGTGCCAGCAGCTTAGGTGGACAGGCTTTCTTT. As protein: CASSLGGQAFF. The chain employs TRBV13 and TRBJ1-1; maybe TRBD1 (6 bases). V shed 0 bases and J shed 11 bases, with 7 bases lying between them. Germline CDR1 is PRHDT and CDR2 is FYEKMQ (reference sequence). The CDR3 consists of 11 residues.

This clone has only a few counts. The chain employs TRBV11-2 and TRBJ2-1; perhaps TRBD1 as D (5 bases). Germline assignment: CDR1 SGHAT and CDR2 FQNNGV. The germline V and J ends were trimmed by 5 bases and 6 bases, with 17 bases remaining between them. The CDR3 is 15 amino acids. This CDR3 reads CASSPVWGHGNEQFF. The CDR3 nucleotides read TGTGCCAGCAGCCCCGTGTGGGGCCACGGCAATGAGCAGTTCTTC.

This clone was picked up a small number of times. V and J are TRBV7-2 and TRBJ2-7, with D possibly TRBD2 on 6 matching bases. The CDR3 runs 15 residues. Germline V gives CDR1 SGHTA, CDR2 FQGNSA. Between the trimmed V and J ends, which lost 0 bases and 3 bases, there was a span of 12 bases. CDR3 region: CASSLAGGGNYEQYF. In DNA, the CDR3 is TGTGCCAGCAGCTTAGCGGGAGGCGGGAACTACGAGCAGTACTTC.

J is TRBJ2-1 and V is TRBV6-2 or TRBV6-3, with D possibly being TRBD1 or TRBD2 (5 bases each). CDR3 length: 16 residues. Germline loops: CDR1 MNHEY, CDR2 SVGEGT. The V end lost 2 bases, the J end lost 8 bases, and 19 bases lay between the germline ends. Here the CDR3 reads CASSYRGAAPSDEQFF. The CDR3 nucleotides are TGTGCCAGCAGTTACAGAGGGGCCGCGCCCTCAGATGAGCAGTTCTTC.

The chain has TRBV11-3 and TRBJ2-3; 11 bases are shared with TRBD1. Germline lookup yields CDR1 SGHNT and CDR2 YENEEA. With V trimmed by 2 bases and J by 6 bases, 7 bases remained unmatched. There are 16 residues in the CDR3. Here the CDR3 reads CASSLRTGGEGDTQYF. DNA of the CDR3: TGTGCCAGCAGCTTACGGACAGGGGGCGAAGGGGATACGCAGTATTTT.

V gene TRBV7-2 combines with J gene TRBJ1-6, with TRBD1 matching 8 bases. Trimming took 2 bases from V and 7 from J; bases not matched to a gene: 10. This CDR3 has 17 residues. Germline-derived CDR1 and CDR2 are SGHTA and FQGNSA. CDR3 region: CASSLILGDRWNSPLHF. CDR3 sequence (DNA): TGTGCCAGCAGCTTAATTCTAGGGGACAGGTGGAATTCACCCCTCCACTTT.

This rearrangement joins TRBV10-3 to TRBJ1-6; 7 nucleotides align to TRBD1. The CDR3 contains 14 residues. V gave up 6 bases and J gave up 6 bases; unmatched junction bases: 5. Germline V CDR1 and CDR2: ENHRY, SYGVKD. The DNA of the CDR3 is TGTGCCATCAGGCCGGGACAGCCTAATTCACCCCTCCACTTT. This encodes CAIRPGQPNSPLHF.

The CDR3 sequence is CASSLAVTLTNEQFF. As DNA, the CDR3 is TGTGCCAGCAGCCTAGCGGTGACCCTTACCAATGAGCAGTTCTTC. The chain joins TRBV28 to TRBJ2-1; TRBD2 matches 7 bases. Trimming took 6 bases from V and 6 from J; bases not matched to a gene: 11. Per the germline V gene, CDR1 is MDHEN and CDR2 is SYDVKM. The CDR3 is 15 amino acids.

On this clone: A read error may account for a junction end that differs from germline. The rearrangement uses TRBV7-7 and TRBJ1-1; tentative D call: TRBD1 (5 bases). In germline, CDR1 is SSHAT, CDR2 FNYEAQ (reference sequence). The CDR3 contains 16 residues. CDR3 sequence reads: CASSLGAREWNTEAFF. The CDR3 DNA reads as TGTGCTAGCAGCTTAGGGGCGCGGGAGTGGAACACTGAAGCTTTCTTT.

The chain has TRBV4-2 and TRBJ2-2; weak D call: TRBD2 (6 bases). Trimming removed 4 bases at V and 6 bases at J, with 24 bases between. Germline-derived CDR1 and CDR2 are LGHNA and YNFKEQ. CDR3 length: 18 amino acids. The CDR3 sequence: CASSPDVSGFGGPGELFF. The DNA of the CDR3 is TGTGCCAGCAGCCCCGATGTGTCAGGGTTCGGGGGACCCGGGGAGCTGTTTTTT.

This sequence joins TRBV11-2 and TRBJ2-7; possibly TRBD2 for D (6 bases). The CDR3 spans 12 residues. Germline V gene sequence: CDR1 SGHAT, CDR2 FQNNGV. V dropped 5 bases and J dropped 7 bases, with 12 bases sitting between them. The CDR3 sequence is CASSAREVEQYF. The CDR3 nucleotides read TGTGCCAGCAGCGCCAGGGAGGTGGAGCAGTACTTC. Together with reference TRBV11-2 and TRBJ2-7, the CDR3 gives the full variable domain: EAGVAQSPRYKIIEKRQSVAFWCNPISGHATLYWYQQILGQGPKLLIQFQNNGVVDDSQLPKDRFSAERLKGVDSTLKIQPAKLEDSAVYLCASSAREVEQYFGPGTRLTVT.

This chain joins TRBV5-4 and TRBJ2-5, with 7 positions matching TRBD2. Germline CDR1 reads SGHNT; CDR2 reads YYREEE (reference sequence). V trimming: 1 base; J trimming: 4 bases; junction bases outside the gene matches: 1. This CDR3 contains 13 residues. As DNA, the CDR3 is TGTGCCAGCAGCTTGCGACTAGCAGAGACCCAGTACTTC. Translation gives CASSLRLAETQYF.